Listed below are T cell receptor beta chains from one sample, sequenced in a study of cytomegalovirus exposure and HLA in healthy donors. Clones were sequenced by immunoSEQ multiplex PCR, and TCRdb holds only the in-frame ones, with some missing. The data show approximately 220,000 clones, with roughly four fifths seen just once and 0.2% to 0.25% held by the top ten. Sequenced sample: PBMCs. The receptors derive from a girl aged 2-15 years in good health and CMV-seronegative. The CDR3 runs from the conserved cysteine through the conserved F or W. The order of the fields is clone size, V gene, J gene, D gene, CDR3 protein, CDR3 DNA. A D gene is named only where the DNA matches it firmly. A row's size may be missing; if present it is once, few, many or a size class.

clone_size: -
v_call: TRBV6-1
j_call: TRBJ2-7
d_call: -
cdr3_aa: CASSYAEGLYEQYF
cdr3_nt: TGTGCCAGCAGCTACGCGGAGGGGCTCTACGAGCAGTACTTC

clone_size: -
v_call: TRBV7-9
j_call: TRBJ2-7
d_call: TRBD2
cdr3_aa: CASSSGTSGGSSYEQYF
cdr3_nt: TGTGCCAGCAGCTCAGGGACTAGCGGAGGGAGCTCCTACGAGCAGTACTTC

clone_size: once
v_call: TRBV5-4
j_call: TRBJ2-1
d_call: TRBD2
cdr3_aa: CASSLDGLAGGPLKFF
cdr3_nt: TGTGCCAGCAGCTTGGATGGACTAGCGGGGGGGCCGTTGAAGTTCTTC

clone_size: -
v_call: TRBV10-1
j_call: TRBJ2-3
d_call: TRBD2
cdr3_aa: CASSDGGGQDTQYF
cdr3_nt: TGCGCCAGCAGTGACGGGGGGGGACAAGATACGCAGTATTTT

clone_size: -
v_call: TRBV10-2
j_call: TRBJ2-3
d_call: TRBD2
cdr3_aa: CASSVRTSGRPTDTQYF
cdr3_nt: TGCGCCAGCAGTGTTCGGACTAGCGGGAGGCCCACAGATACGCAGTATTTT

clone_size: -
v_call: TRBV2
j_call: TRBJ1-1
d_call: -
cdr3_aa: CASRGSTGTSEAFF
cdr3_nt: TGTGCCAGCAGGGGATCAACAGGGACATCTGAAGCTTTCTTT

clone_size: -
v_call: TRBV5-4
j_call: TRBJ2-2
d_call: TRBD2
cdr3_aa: CASSLALAGGRNTGELFF
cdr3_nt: TGTGCCAGCAGCTTGGCACTAGCGGGGGGGCGGAACACCGGGGAGCTGTTTTTT

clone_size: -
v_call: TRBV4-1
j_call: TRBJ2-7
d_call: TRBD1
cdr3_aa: CASSHRTGTYEQYF
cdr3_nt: TGCGCCAGCAGCCATCGGACAGGAACCTACGAGCAGTACTTC

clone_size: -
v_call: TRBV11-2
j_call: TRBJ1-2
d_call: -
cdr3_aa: CASSLQQTDGYTF
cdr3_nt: TGTGCCAGCAGCTTACAACAGACCGACGGCTACACCTTC

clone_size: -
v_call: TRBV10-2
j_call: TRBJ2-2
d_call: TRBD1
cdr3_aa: CASSMGQTMTGELFF
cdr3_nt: TGCGCCAGCAGTATGGGACAGACCATGACCGGGGAGCTGTTTTTT

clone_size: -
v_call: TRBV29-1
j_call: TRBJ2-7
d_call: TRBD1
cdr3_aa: CSVETRDRDNEQYF
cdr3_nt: TGCAGCGTGGAAACCCGGGACAGGGACAACGAGCAGTACTTC

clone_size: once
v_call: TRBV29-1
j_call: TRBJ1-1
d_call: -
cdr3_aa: CSVDVEQRTEAFF
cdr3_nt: TGCAGCGTTGATGTCGAACAGCGGACTGAAGCTTTCTTT

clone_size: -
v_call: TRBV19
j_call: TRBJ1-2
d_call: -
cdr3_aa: CASSIGGRNYGYTF
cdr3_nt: TGTGCCAGTAGTATAGGGGGCCGTAACTATGGCTACACCTTC

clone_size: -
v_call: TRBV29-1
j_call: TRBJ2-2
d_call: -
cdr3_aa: CSVGGLQTAGELFF
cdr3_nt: TGCAGCGTTGGGGGCCTGCAAACAGCCGGGGAGCTGTTTTTT

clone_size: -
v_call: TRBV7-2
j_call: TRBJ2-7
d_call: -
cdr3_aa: CASSLSSSYEQYF
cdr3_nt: TGTGCCAGCAGCTTATCATCCTCCTACGAGCAGTACTTC

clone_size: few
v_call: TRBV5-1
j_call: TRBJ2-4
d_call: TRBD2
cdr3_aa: CASSLDPGLAGATNF
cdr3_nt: TGCGCCAGCAGCTTAGACCCGGGACTAGCGGGGGCAACCAACTTC

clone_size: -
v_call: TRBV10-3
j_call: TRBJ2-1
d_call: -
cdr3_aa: CALGLSDSSRGEQFF
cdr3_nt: TGTGCCCTTGGTCTGTCGGACTCATCTCGGGGTGAGCAGTTCTTC

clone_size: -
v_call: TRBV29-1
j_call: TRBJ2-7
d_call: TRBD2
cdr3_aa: CSVRHRSGRGYEQYF
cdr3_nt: TGCAGCGTCCGCCACCGTAGCGGGAGGGGCTACGAGCAGTACTTC

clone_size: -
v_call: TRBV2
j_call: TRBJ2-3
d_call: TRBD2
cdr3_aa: CASIGLAGEDTQYF
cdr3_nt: TGTGCCAGCATCGGACTAGCGGGAGAAGATACGCAGTATTTT

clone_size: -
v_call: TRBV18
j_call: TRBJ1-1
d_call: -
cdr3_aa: CATIDSMNTEAFF
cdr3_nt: TGTGCCACCATTGACAGCATGAACACTGAAGCTTTCTTT

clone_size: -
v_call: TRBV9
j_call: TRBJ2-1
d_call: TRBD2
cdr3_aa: CASSVRQAGGLNEQFF
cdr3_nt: TGTGCCAGCAGCGTACGTCAAGCGGGGGGGCTGAATGAGCAGTTCTTC

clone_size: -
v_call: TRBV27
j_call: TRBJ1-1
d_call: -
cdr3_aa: CASSPRGITEAFF
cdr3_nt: TGTGCCAGCAGCCCCCGGGGTATCACTGAAGCTTTCTTT

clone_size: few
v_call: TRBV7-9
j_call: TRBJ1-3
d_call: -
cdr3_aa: CASSLGTVDRNTIYF
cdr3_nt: TGTGCCAGCAGCTTAGGGACAGTCGACCGAAACACCATATATTTT

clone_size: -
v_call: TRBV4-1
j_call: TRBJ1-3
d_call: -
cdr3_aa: CASSPGTASSGNTIYF
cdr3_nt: TGCGCCAGCAGCCCCGGGACTGCCAGCTCTGGAAACACCATATATTTT

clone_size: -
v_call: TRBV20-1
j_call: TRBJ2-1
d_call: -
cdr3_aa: CSARPGNEQFF
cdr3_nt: TGCAGTGCTAGACCAGGTAATGAGCAGTTCTTC

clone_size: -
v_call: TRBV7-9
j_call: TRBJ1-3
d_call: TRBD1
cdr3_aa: CASSRDRVVFGNTIYF
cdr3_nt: TGTGCCAGCAGCCGGGACAGGGTCGTATTCGGAAACACCATATATTTT

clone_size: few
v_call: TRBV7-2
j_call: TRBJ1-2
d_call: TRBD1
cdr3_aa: CASLPRDRRRGTYGYTF
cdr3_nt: TGTGCCAGTCTACCCCGGGACAGGCGTAGAGGGACCTATGGCTACACCTTC

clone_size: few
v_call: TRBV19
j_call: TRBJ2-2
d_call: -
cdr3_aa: CASSVVEGGELFF
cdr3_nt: TGTGCCAGTAGTGTAGTGGAGGGCGGGGAGCTGTTTTTT

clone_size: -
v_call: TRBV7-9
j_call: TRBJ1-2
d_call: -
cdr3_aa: CASSLASTGLGYTF
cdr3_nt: TGTGCCAGCAGCTTAGCTAGTACAGGGCTTGGCTACACCTTC

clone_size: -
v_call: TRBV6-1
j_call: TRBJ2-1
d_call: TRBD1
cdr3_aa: CASSVGPQGAPYNEQFF
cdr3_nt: TGTGCCAGCAGTGTGGGACCACAGGGGGCCCCCTACAATGAGCAGTTCTTC

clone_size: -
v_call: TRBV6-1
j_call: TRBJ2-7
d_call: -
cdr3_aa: CASSETGTLTYEQYF
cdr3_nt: TGTGCCAGCAGTGAAACCGGGACATTGACCTACGAGCAGTACTTC

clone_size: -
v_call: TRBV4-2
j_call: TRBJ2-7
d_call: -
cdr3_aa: CASSQDVTVSYEQYF
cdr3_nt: TGTGCCAGCAGCCAAGATGTAACGGTTTCCTACGAGCAGTACTTC

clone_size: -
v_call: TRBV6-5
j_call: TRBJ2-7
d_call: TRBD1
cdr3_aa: CASTQRSTGRYEQYF
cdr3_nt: TGTGCCAGCACCCAAAGATCGACAGGGCGGTACGAGCAGTACTTC

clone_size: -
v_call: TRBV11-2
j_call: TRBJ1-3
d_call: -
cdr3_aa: CASSPWTRGGGNTIYF
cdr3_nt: TGTGCCAGCAGCCCATGGACAAGGGGAGGTGGAAACACCATATATTTT

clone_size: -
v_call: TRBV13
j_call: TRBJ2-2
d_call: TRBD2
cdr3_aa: CASSFGTSGDTGELFF
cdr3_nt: TGTGCCAGCAGCTTCGGGACTAGCGGTGACACCGGGGAGCTGTTTTTT

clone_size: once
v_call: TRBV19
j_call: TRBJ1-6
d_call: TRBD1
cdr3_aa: CASSREGTGPRGNSPLHF
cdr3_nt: TGTGCCAGTAGCCGAGAGGGGACAGGCCCTAGAGGGAATTCACCCCTCCACTTT

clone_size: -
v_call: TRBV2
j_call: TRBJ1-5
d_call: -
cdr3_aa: CASSERQGNQPQHF
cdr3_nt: TGTGCCAGCAGTGAGCGGCAGGGGAATCAGCCCCAGCATTTT

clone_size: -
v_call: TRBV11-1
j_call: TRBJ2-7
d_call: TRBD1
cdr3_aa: CASSFRDRGEQYF
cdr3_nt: TGTGCCAGCAGCTTCCGGGACAGGGGGGAGCAGTACTTC

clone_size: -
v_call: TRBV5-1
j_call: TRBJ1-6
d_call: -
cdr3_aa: CASSIETANSAGSPLHF
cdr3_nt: TGCGCCAGCAGCATCGAGACAGCAAACTCAGCCGGTTCACCCCTCCACTTT

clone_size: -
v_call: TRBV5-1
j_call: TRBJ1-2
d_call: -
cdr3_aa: CASSLQGVYGYTF
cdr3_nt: TGCGCCAGCAGCTTGCAGGGTGTTTATGGCTACACCTTC

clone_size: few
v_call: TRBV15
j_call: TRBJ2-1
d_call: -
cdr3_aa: CATGAGGNEQFF
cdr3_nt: TGTGCCACCGGAGCGGGTGGCAATGAGCAGTTCTTC

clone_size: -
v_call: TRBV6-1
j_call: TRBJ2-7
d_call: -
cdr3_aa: CASSEIEHVYEQYF
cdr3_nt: TGTGCCAGCAGTGAAATCGAGCATGTCTACGAGCAGTACTTC

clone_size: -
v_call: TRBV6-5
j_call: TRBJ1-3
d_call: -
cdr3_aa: CASSLQGGGNAIYF
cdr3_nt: TGTGCCAGCAGTTTACAGGGTGGTGGAAACGCCATATATTTT

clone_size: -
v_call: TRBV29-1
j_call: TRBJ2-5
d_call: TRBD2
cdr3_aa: CSVLGGGTETQYF
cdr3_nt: TGCAGCGTTTTGGGCGGGGGAACAGAGACCCAGTACTTC

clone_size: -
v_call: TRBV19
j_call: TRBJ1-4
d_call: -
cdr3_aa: CASSQGGLVNEKLFF
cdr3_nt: TGTGCCAGTAGTCAAGGAGGTCTTGTTAATGAAAAACTGTTTTTT

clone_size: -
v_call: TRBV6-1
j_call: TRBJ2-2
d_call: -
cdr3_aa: CASMRTGELFF
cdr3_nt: TGTGCCAGCATGCGGACCGGGGAGCTGTTTTTT

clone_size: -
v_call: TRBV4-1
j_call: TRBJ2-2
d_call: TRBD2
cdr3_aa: CASSRVAGVGTGELFF
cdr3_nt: TGCGCCAGCAGCCGAGTAGCGGGAGTGGGAACCGGGGAGCTGTTTTTT

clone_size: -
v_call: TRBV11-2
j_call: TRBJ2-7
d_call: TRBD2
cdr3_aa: CASSLVASGRKHYEQYF
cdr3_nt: TGTGCCAGCAGCTTAGTTGCTAGCGGGAGGAAACACTACGAGCAGTACTTC

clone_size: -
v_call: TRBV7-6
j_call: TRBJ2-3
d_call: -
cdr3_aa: CASTQQNGAPSTDTQYF
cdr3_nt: TGTGCCAGCACCCAACAAAATGGAGCGCCTAGCACAGATACGCAGTATTTT

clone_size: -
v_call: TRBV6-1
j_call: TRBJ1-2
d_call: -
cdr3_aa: CASTLGDNYGYTF
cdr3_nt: TGTGCCAGCACGCTCGGAGATAACTATGGCTACACCTTC

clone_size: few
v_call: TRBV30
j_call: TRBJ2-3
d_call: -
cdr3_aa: CAWTSIGGETDTQYF
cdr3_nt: TGTGCCTGGACCTCCATAGGGGGAGAGACAGATACGCAGTATTTT

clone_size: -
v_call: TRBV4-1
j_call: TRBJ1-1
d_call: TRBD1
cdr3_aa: CASSQAQGVFGAFF
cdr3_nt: TGCGCCAGCAGCCAAGCGCAGGGGGTTTTTGGAGCTTTCTTT

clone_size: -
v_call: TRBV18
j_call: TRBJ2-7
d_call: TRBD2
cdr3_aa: CASSPGTSGYEQYF
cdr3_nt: TGTGCCAGCTCGCCCGGGACTAGCGGCTACGAGCAGTACTTC

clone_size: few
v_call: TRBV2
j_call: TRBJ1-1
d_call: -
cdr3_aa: CASLTDMNTEAFF
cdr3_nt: TGTGCCAGCCTGACTGATATGAACACTGAAGCTTTCTTT

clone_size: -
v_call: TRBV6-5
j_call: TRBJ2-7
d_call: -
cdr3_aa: CASSYSPGVEQYF
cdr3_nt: TGTGCCAGCAGTTACTCACCCGGGGTCGAGCAGTACTTC

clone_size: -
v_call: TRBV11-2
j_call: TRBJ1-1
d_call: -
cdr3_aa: CASSLDGPYTEAFF
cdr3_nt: TGTGCCAGCAGCTTAGATGGGCCCTATACTGAAGCTTTCTTT

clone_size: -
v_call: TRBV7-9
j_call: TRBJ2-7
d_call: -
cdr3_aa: CASSLDRSYEQYF
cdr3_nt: TGTGCCAGCAGCTTAGACAGATCCTACGAGCAGTACTTC